The clone carrying this TCR beta chain was observed a few times. Some clones are missing from TCRdb's copy, which holds only in-frame ones; the method was immunoSEQ multiplex PCR. Of approximately 2,000,000 clones listed, about 94% are singletons. This specimen belongs to a study of shared clonotypes between healthy human individuals. Terminally differentiated effector memory CD45RA+ cells were left out of the naive CD8 fraction, which was CD45RO-negative and positively selected for CCR7. This clonotype was obtained from a man in his late teens or twenties in good health. Some clones in this sample may be carry-over from other donors' samples. Source material: naive CD8+ T cells from PBMCs.

As DNA, the CDR3 is TGTGCCAGCAGCACGGACAGCAATCAGCCCCAGCATTTT. Its translation is CASSTDSNQPQHF. The chain carries TRBV6-5 and TRBJ1-5; no reliable D call. Germline V gives CDR1 MNHEY, CDR2 SVGAGI. The CDR3 is made up of 13 amino acids. V was cut by 6 bases and J by 1 base, with 7 bases left in between.